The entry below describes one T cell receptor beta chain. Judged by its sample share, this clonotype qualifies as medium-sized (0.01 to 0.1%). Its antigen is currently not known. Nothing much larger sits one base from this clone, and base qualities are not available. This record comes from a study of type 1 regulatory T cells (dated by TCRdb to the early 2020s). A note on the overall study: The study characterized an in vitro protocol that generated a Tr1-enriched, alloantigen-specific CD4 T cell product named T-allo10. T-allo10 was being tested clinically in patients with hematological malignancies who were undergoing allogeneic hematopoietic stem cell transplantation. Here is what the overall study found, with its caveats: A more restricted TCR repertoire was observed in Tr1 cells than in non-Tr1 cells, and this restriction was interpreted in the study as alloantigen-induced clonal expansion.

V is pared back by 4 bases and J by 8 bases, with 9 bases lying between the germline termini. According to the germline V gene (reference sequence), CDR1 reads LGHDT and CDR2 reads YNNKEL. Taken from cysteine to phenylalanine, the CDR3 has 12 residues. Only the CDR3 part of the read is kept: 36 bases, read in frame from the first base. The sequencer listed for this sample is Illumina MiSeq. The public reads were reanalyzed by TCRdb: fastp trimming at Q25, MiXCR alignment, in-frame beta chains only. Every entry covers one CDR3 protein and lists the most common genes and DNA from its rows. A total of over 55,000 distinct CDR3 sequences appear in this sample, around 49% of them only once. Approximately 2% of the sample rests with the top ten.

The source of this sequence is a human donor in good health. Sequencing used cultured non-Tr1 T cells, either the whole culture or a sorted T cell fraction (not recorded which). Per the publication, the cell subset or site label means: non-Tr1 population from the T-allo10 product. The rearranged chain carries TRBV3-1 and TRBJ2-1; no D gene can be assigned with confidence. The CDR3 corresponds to CASSPRVDEQFF. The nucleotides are TGTGCCAGCAGCCCAAGGGTCGATGAGCAGTTCTTC.